The entry below describes one T cell receptor beta chain. Its antigen is not identified. The data are from a study of cytomegalovirus exposure and HLA in healthy donors. Study as a whole: The approximately 110 validation repertoires, a later analysis reported, used the same platform as the 666 first-cohort repertoires.

These donors were members of the approximately 110-subject validation cohort, a group separate from the approximately 670-subject first cohort. Study-wide results and limits: A classifier reportedly called cytomegalovirus status with high sensitivity and specificity. Cytomegalovirus-associated status was assigned to roughly 160 TCR beta chains.

Trimming removed 5 bases from V and 6 bases from J; junction bases left unmatched: 15. CDR1 is LNHDA, CDR2 SQIVND, per germline (reference sequence). The CDR3 consists of 17 residues. Measured with immunoSEQ multiplex PCR; TCRdb has only the in-frame clones, and not every one. The profile shows around 190,000 clones, about 81% of them singletons. The source of this sequence is a woman in her twenties or thirties in good health and CMV-seronegative. The chain joins TRBV19 to TRBJ2-1; 8 positions agree with TRBD2. The sequenced sample was PBMCs. Here the CDR3 reads CASSSRLEREFTNEQFF. The CDR3 DNA follows: TGTGCCAGTAGTTCCCGCTTGGAGCGGGAGTTTACCAATGAGCAGTTCTTC.